These 8 T cell receptor beta chains originate from one sample sequenced in a study of shared T cell receptors in the human thymus. The table came from immunoSEQ multiplex PCR; TCRdb's copy has only in-frame clones and leaves some out. The sample lists 550,000 to 800,000 clones, 80% to 90% seen once, with roughly 0.01% in the top ten. These data also formed part of another study, on human thymus T cells.

The sample consisted of thymocytes. These receptor sequences come from a girl in the first two years of life with a congenital heart defect.

This chain joins TRBV13 and TRBJ2-1; TRBD1 aligns across 7 bases. With V trimmed by 4 bases and J by 4 bases, 4 bases remained unmatched. The germline CDR1 and CDR2 sequences are PRHDT and FYEKMQ (reference sequence). The CDR3 extends over 14 amino acids. CDR3 amino acids: CASSSRGHYNEQFF. In nucleotides, the CDR3 is TGTGCCAGCAGCTCGAGGGGGCATTACAATGAGCAGTTCTTC. Full variable domain (missing parts from reference TRBV13 and TRBJ2-1): AAGVIQSPRHLIKEKRETATLKCYPIPRHDTVYWYQQGPGQDPQFLISFYEKMQSDKGSIPDRFSAQQFSDYHSELNMSSLELGDSALYFCASSSRGHYNEQFFGPGTRLTVL.

This rearrangement joins TRBV27 to TRBJ1-2; D may be TRBD1 (5 bases). Germline lookup yields CDR1 MNHEY and CDR2 SMNVEV (reference sequence). V lost 7 bases, J lost 2 bases, and 20 bases lay in between. This CDR3 has 16 amino acids. The CDR3 sequence is CASKVGGGTTNYGYTF. DNA for the CDR3: TGTGCCAGCAAAGTGGGGGGAGGGACGACAAACTATGGCTACACCTTC.

The chain uses TRBV21-1 and TRBJ2-7; the table's D call TRBD1 went unverified against the DNA. TRBV21-1 is tagged as a pseudogene. This CDR3 has 14 residues. CDR3 sequence reads: CASSPDSTTYEQYF. The CDR3 DNA is TGTGCCAGCTCTCCCGACAGTACCACCTACGAGCAGTACTTC.

The V gene is TRBV19, the J gene TRBJ2-3; D perhaps matches TRBD2 (6 bases). The CDR3 contains 16 residues. V lost 6 bases and J 3 bases, leaving 19 bases between the germline ends. The germline gives CDR1 LNHDA, CDR2 SQIVND (reference sequence). CDR3 loop: CASSRESSADTDTQYF. The CDR3 DNA is TGTGCCAGTAGCCGGGAGTCTAGCGCGGATACAGATACGCAGTATTTT.

This clone was found a few times. The rearrangement uses TRBV4-2 and TRBJ2-1; 9 bases line up with TRBD2. V was clipped by 0 bases and J by 9 bases; unmatched bases: 9. CDR1 is LGHNA and CDR2 is YNFKEQ in the germline V gene. This CDR3 comprises 16 residues. In nucleotides, the CDR3 is TGTGCCAGCAGCCAAGACGAGGGCGGGGGGGCTTCTGAGCAGTTCTTC. This codes for CASSQDEGGGASEQFF.

The chain combines TRBV5-4 with TRBJ1-1, with D maybe TRBD1 (5 bases). CDR1 and CDR2 from the germline V gene are SGHNT and YYREEE (reference sequence). The V end lost 3 bases, the J end lost 1 base, and 10 bases lay between the germline ends. This CDR3 region has 14 residues. The CDR3 loop reads CASSSGRENTEAFF. CDR3 in DNA: TGTGCCAGCAGCTCCGGCAGGGAGAACACTGAAGCTTTCTTT.

This clone appeared once. The J gene is TRBJ1-4, the V gene TRBV2, with D hard to call. The CDR3 covers 16 residues. From germline, CDR1 is SNHLY and CDR2 FYNNEI. Trimming pared 6 bases from V and 3 bases from J, leaving 17 bases between. CDR3 sequence (DNA): TGTGCCAGCAGGCTCACCATTCGAGGAGCTAATGAAAAACTGTTTTTT. It translates to CASRLTIRGANEKLFF. Supplemented by reference TRBV2 and TRBJ1-4, the full variable domain reads EPEVTQTPSHQVTQMGQEVILRCVPISNHLYFYWYRQILGQKVEFLVSFYNNEISEKSEIFDDQFSVERPDGSNFTLKIRSTKLEDSAMYFCASRLTIRGANEKLFFGSGTQLSVL.

This clone was seen once. The chain combines TRBV7-6 with TRBJ1-5, with TRBD1 matching over 8 bases. After removal of 4 bases from V and 5 bases from J, the junction contained 10 bases not matched to a gene. CDR1 is SGHVS, CDR2 FNYEAQ, per germline. The CDR3 spans 16 residues. This CDR3 reads CASSYRDRKGDQPQHF. DNA of the CDR3: TGTGCCAGCAGCTACCGGGACAGGAAGGGGGATCAGCCCCAGCATTTT.